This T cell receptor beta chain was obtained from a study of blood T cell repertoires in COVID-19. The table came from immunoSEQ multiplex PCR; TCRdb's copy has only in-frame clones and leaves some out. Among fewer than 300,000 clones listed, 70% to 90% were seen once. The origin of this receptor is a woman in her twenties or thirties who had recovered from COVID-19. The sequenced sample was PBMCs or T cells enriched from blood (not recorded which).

The CDR3 spells CASSFRGMGGYTF. As DNA, the CDR3 is TGTGCCAGCAGTTTTAGAGGAATGGGTGGCTACACCTTC. The chain links TRBV27 to TRBJ1-2; D gene uncertain. The V end lost 3 bases, the J end lost 7 bases, and 12 bases lay between the germline ends. The V gene's germline CDR1 is MNHEY and CDR2 SMNVEV (reference sequence). This CDR3 comprises 13 residues.